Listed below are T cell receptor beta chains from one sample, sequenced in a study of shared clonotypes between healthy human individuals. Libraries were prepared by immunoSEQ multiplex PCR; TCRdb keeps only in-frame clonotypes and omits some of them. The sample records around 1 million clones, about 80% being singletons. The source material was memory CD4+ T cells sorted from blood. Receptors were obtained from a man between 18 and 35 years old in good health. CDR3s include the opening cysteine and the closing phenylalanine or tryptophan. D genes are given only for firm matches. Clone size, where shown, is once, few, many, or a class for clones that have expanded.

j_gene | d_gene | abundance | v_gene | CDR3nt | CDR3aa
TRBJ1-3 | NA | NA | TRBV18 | TGTGCCAGCTCACCCGCCCAAGTCAACTCTGGAAACACCATATATTTT | CASSPAQVNSGNTIYF
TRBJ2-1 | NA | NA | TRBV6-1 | TGTGCCAGCAGTGCGGGAGGACAGGGTCGGAATGAGCAGTTCTTC | CASSAGGQGRNEQFF
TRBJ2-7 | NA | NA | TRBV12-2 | TGTGCAAGTCGCTTAAGGTCCTCGTTC | CASRLRSSF
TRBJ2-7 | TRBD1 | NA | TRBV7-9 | TGTGCCAGCAGCCCATGGGACAGGGGCGTCTACGAGCAGTACTTC | CASSPWDRGVYEQYF
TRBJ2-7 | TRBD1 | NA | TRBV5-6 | TGTGCCAGCAGCCCGCCAAACAGGGGGTTGAGCGACGAGCAGTACTTC | CASSPPNRGLSDEQYF
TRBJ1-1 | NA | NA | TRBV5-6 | TGTGCCAGCACCGAGCTCGGACAGACCAAAGGTGCTGAAGCTTTCTTT | CASTELGQTKGAEAFF
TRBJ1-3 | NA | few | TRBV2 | TGTGCCAGCAGTGACACGTCGAGCTCTGGAAACACCATATATTTT | CASSDTSSSGNTIYF
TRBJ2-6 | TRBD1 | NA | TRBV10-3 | TGTGCCATTTGGACAGGGGCTACCTCTGGGGCCAACGTCCTGACTTTC | CAIWTGATSGANVLTF
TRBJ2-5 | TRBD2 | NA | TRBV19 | TGTGCCAGTAGTATAGGATCAGGAGCGGGGGAGACCCAGTACTTC | CASSIGSGAGETQYF
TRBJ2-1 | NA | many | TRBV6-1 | TGTGCCAGCAGTGTGTCCTGGGACCCAAATTACAATGAGCAGTTCTTC | CASSVSWDPNYNEQFF
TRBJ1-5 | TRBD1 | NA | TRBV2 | TGTGCCAGCAGTGAAGCGGGGACAGGGGGCCAGCCCCAGCATTTT | CASSEAGTGGQPQHF
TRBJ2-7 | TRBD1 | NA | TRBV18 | TGTGCCAGCTCACAAATACAGGGGGCGCGGGACGAGCAGTACTTC | CASSQIQGARDEQYF
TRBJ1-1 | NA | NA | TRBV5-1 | TGCGCCAGCAGCTTGGACACCTTGAACACTGAAGCTTTCTTT | CASSLDTLNTEAFF
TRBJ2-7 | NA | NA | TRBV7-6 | TGTGCCAGCAGCTTAGAGGTGGTTGGTAGCGCGGGGCTGAAAGGGATCGAGCAGTACTTC | CASSLEVVGSAGLKGIEQYF
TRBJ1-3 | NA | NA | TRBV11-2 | TGTGCCAGCAGCTTGATCGATGGAAACACCATATATTTT | CASSLIDGNTIYF
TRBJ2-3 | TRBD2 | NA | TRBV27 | TGTGCCAGCAGTGCAGGACTAGCGGGGGCCACAGATACGCAGTATTTT | CASSAGLAGATDTQYF
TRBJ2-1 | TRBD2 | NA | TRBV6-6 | TGTGCCAGCAGCTTATTCGGGGGGAAAACAAACGATGAGCAGTTCTTC | CASSLFGGKTNDEQFF
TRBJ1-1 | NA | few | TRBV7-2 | TGTGCCAGCAGCCCCCTTGCCGTATCTGAAGCTTTCTTT | CASSPLAVSEAFF
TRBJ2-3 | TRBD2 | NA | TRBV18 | TGTGCCAGCTCACCCGGGCTAGCGGCAGATACGCAGTATTTT | CASSPGLAADTQYF
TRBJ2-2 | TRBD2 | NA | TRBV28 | TGTGCCACCATTTTGGCGGGGGTGAACACCGGGGAGCTGTTTTTT | CATILAGVNTGELFF
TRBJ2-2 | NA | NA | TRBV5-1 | TGCGCCAGCAGCTTGGAGGGTCCGGGCGGGGAGCTGTTTTTT | CASSLEGPGGELFF
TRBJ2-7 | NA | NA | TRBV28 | TGTGCCAGCAGTTCGGCGGGGGCCGACTCCTACGAGCAGTACTTC | CASSSAGADSYEQYF
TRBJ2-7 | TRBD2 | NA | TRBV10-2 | TGCGCCACCGCCCGGGAGGAGGGATACGAGCAGTACTTC | CATAREEGYEQYF
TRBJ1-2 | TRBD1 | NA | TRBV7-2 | TGTGCCAGCAGCCTACAGGGGCGGGGGGACTATGGCTACACCTTC | CASSLQGRGDYGYTF
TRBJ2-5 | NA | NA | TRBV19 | TGTGCCAGTAGTCCAAATCCCCAGGAGACCCAGTACTTC | CASSPNPQETQYF
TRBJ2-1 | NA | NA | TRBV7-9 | TGTGCCAGCAGCTTAGGAGCAGGGGCCCACAATGAGCAGTTCTTC | CASSLGAGAHNEQFF
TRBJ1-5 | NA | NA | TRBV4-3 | TGCGCCAGCAGCCAAGAAGCGGCAGGTATCAATCAGCCCCAGCATTTT | CASSQEAAGINQPQHF
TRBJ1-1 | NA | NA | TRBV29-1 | TGCAGCGCCATGAACACTGAAGCTTTCTTT | CSAMNTEAFF
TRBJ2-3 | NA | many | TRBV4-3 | TGCGCCAGCAGCCAAGGGAACCCTGGGGCAGATACGCAGTATTTT | CASSQGNPGADTQYF
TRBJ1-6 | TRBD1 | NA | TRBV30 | TGTGCCTGGAGTCGCTACCGGGACAGGGGACCCAATTTGAATAATTCACCCCTCCACTTT | CAWSRYRDRGPNLNNSPLHF
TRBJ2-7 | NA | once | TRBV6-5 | TGTGCCAGCAGTTACAATTATGGCAACTCCTACGAGCAGTACTTC | CASSYNYGNSYEQYF